One and the same sample provided the 24 T cell receptor beta chains below, sequenced in a study of T cell responses to AZD1222 COVID-19 vaccine. The data were produced by immunoSEQ multiplex PCR, yet TCRdb's version contains in-frame clones alone and is incomplete. The sample lists 200,000 to 250,000 clones, around 94% occurring once. This material consisted of peripheral blood, taken 28 days after the second dose of the MenACWY control vaccine. These receptors originate from an adult who received the MenACWY meningococcal vaccine as a control.

The chain combines TRBV27 with TRBJ1-2; 7 nucleotides align to TRBD1. V dropped 8 bases and J dropped 7; count of bases not matched to a gene: 10. Per germline, CDR1 MNHEY and CDR2 SMNVEV (reference sequence). CDR3 size: 13 residues. As DNA, the CDR3 is TGTGCCAGCGGAACGTTAGGGGGCTTTGGCTACACCTTC. Residues: CASGTLGGFGYTF.

The chain carries TRBV10-3 and TRBJ2-7; 10 positions agree with TRBD1. In germline, CDR1 is ENHRY, CDR2 SYGVKD. This CDR3 comprises 14 residues. V was pared by 3 bases and J by 2 bases, with 1 base of the junction left unmatched. CDR3 sequence: CAISDGQGAYEQYF. DNA of the CDR3: TGTGCCATCAGTGACGGACAGGGGGCCTACGAGCAGTACTTC.

This clone was detected once. This chain connects TRBV28 to TRBJ1-2, with D possibly being TRBD1 (5 bases). V was shortened by 7 bases and J by 4 bases, with 25 bases between the two germline ends. The V gene's germline CDR1 is MDHEN and CDR2 SYDVKM. The CDR3 contains 17 residues. The CDR3 loop is CASNFGDARVEIYGYTF. The DNA for the CDR3 is TGTGCCAGCAACTTTGGGGACGCAAGGGTAGAAATCTATGGCTACACCTTC.

In this sample, this clone turned up once. The rearrangement joins TRBV19 to TRBJ1-5; TRBD1 is a possible D gene (5 bases). This CDR3 is built from 18 residues. CDR1 LNHDA and CDR2 SQIVND come from the germline V gene (reference sequence). With 5 bases removed from V and 0 bases from J, the gap between germline ends came to 20 bases. This CDR3 reads CASSPSWRDPYSNQPQHF. CDR3 nucleotides: TGTGCCAGTAGTCCCAGTTGGAGGGACCCATATAGCAATCAGCCCCAGCATTTT. The full variable domain, with the rest looked up from reference TRBV19 and TRBJ1-5, is DGGITQSPKYLFRKEGQNVTLSCEQNLNHDAMYWYRQDPGQGLRLIYYSQIVNDFQKGDIAEGYSVSREKKESFPLTVTSAQKNPTAFYLCASSPSWRDPYSNQPQHFGDGTRLSIL.

The chain links TRBV7-9 to TRBJ2-2, with 12 bases lining up with TRBD2. V lost 5 bases to trimming and J lost 6 bases; unmatched junction nucleotides: 10. The CDR3 sequence is 17 residues long. Germline V gene lookup returns CDR1 SEHNR and CDR2 FQNEAQ (reference sequence). Here the CDR3 DNA reads TGTGCCAGCAGCCTCTGGACTAGCGGGGTGCCGTCCGGGGAGCTGTTTTTT. Its protein is CASSLWTSGVPSGELFF.

The V and J genes are TRBV2 and TRBJ2-7, with D perhaps TRBD1 or TRBD2 (5 bases each). V dropped 9 bases and J dropped 4 bases, with 16 bases sitting between them. Germline CDR1 reads SNHLY; CDR2 reads FYNNEI. This CDR3 comprises 13 residues. Written as DNA, the CDR3 is TGTGCCAGTATAACCGAGAGGGGTTACGAGCAGTACTTC. Amino acid sequence: CASITERGYEQYF.

The genes are TRBV5-4 and TRBJ1-4; 7 bases are a match to TRBD1. V shed 4 bases and J 7 bases; nucleotides not matched to a gene: 7. There are 14 residues in the CDR3. CDR1 and CDR2 from the germline V gene are SGHNT and YYREEE (reference sequence). CDR3 coding DNA: TGTGCCAGCAGCGGGGGGACAGCCGTTGAAAAACTGTTTTTT. Translated: CASSGGTAVEKLFF.

V gene TRBV11-3 combines with J gene TRBJ1-6; D gene unclear. Germline-derived CDR1 and CDR2 are SGHNT and YENEEA. This CDR3 is built from 13 residues. Trimming stripped 0 bases from V and 10 bases from J, with 7 bases between. The CDR3 is CASSLDADSPLHF. CDR3 sequence (DNA): TGTGCCAGCAGCTTAGATGCCGACTCACCCCTCCACTTT.

Here the CDR3 DNA reads TGCAGCGGAACCGGGACTAGCGGGAGGTTCACAGATACGCAGTATTTT. Translated: CSGTGTSGRFTDTQYF. The rearrangement uses TRBV29-1 and TRBJ2-3, with 15 positions matching TRBD2. The CDR3 runs to 16 residues. The germline CDR1 and CDR2 sequences are SQVTM and ANQGSEA. After removal of 7 bases from V and 2 bases from J, the junction contained 7 bases not matched to a gene.

The rearrangement links TRBV28 to TRBJ2-5, with TRBD2 matching 8 bases. Losses at the gene ends were 6 bases for V and 4 bases for J; bases not matched to a gene: 7. The CDR3 totals 14 residues. Germline V gene sequence: CDR1 MDHEN, CDR2 SYDVKM. The CDR3 DNA is TGTGCCAGCAGCGCTCCGGGGGGGGGAGAGACCCAGTACTTC. Translating it yields CASSAPGGGETQYF.

This rearrangement joins TRBV5-8 to TRBJ1-2; the D is unclear. This CDR3 has 11 amino acids. Germline CDR1 is SGHTS and CDR2 is YDEGEE. Trimming left V 3 bases short and J 5 bases short, with 5 bases between. CDR3 sequence: CASSYQYGYTF. In nucleotides, the CDR3 is TGTGCCAGCAGCTACCAATATGGCTACACCTTC.

The chain combines TRBV3-1 (or the pseudogene TRBV3-2) with TRBJ2-7, with 11 positions matching TRBD2. Germline-derived CDR1 and CDR2 are LGHDT and YNNKEL (reference sequence). This CDR3 has 16 residues. Unmatched junction bases numbered 7, after V lost 4 bases and J lost 2 bases. The CDR3 reads CASSLRLAGGPYEQYF. The CDR3 bases are TGTGCCAGCAGCCTACGGCTAGCGGGGGGCCCCTACGAGCAGTACTTC.

The CDR3 sequence: CASSRRAGGHEQFF. The CDR3 DNA follows: TGTGCCAGCAGCCGACGTGCGGGGGGTCATGAGCAGTTCTTC. The rearrangement joins TRBV27 to TRBJ2-1, with 8 nucleotides matching TRBD2. This CDR3 is 14 amino acids long. Germline assignment: CDR1 MNHEY and CDR2 SMNVEV (reference sequence). V shed 6 bases, J shed 8 bases, and the junction held 9 bases outside the gene matches.

The chain couples TRBV4-2 to TRBJ2-3, with 8 bases fitting TRBD2. The length of the CDR3 is 16 residues. Trimming took 0 bases from V and 5 from J; bases not matched to a gene: 7. Looked up from germline, CDR1 is LGHNA and CDR2 is YNFKEQ. The CDR3 DNA is TGTGCCAGCAGCCAAGACCAGCGGGAGTGGGGAGATACGCAGTATTTT. Translating it yields CASSQDQREWGDTQYF.

This clone was seen just once. This chain joins TRBV2 and TRBJ2-5; D possibly corresponds to TRBD2 (7 bases). The CDR3 spans 14 residues. With 8 bases removed from V and 7 bases from J, the gap between germline ends came to 20 bases. Germline V lookup: CDR1 SNHLY, CDR2 FYNNEI. CDR3 loop: CASVGGELSGTQYF. DNA for the CDR3: TGTGCCAGCGTAGGGGGGGAACTGTCCGGGACCCAGTACTTC.

J is TRBJ2-5 and V is TRBV27; D uncertain. Trimming took 5 bases from V and 4 from J, leaving 20 bases between them. Germline values: CDR1 MNHEY, CDR2 SMNVEV (reference sequence). The CDR3 runs to 16 residues. CDR3 region: CASSAPPKGRAETQYF. CDR3 in DNA: TGTGCCAGCAGTGCCCCTCCGAAAGGTAGGGCAGAGACCCAGTACTTC.

CDR3 coding DNA: TGCAGCGTAAGACTAGCGGGAGTGGTGCAGTACTTC. Its translation: CSVRLAGVVQYF. V usage is TRBV29-1 and J usage is TRBJ2-7, with 12 bases fitting TRBD2. Per germline, CDR1 SQVTM and CDR2 ANQGSEA. V trimming: 6 bases; J trimming: 9 bases; junction bases outside the gene matches: 6. There are 12 residues in the CDR3.

The V call is TRBV27, the J call TRBJ1-5, with D tentatively TRBD1 (5 bases). Trimming pared 7 bases from V and 4 bases from J, leaving 11 bases between. The CDR3 is 13 amino acids. Germline CDR1 is MNHEY and CDR2 is SMNVEV (reference sequence). The chain's CDR3 is CASTSGVNQPQHF. In DNA form, the CDR3 reads TGTGCCAGCACTTCGGGGGTTAATCAGCCCCAGCATTTT.

This chain joins TRBV24-1 and TRBJ2-7, with D possibly matching TRBD2 (5 bases). The germline V and J ends were trimmed by 7 bases and 5 bases, with 14 bases remaining between them. Germline assignment: CDR1 KGHDR and CDR2 SFDVKD. This CDR3 comprises 13 residues. The CDR3 spells CATSRDHSNEQYF. Here the CDR3 DNA reads TGTGCCACCAGCCGGGATCATAGTAACGAGCAGTACTTC.

The chain uses TRBV28 and TRBJ1-4, with TRBD1 as a possible D gene (5 bases). The CDR3 runs 12 residues. The germline gives CDR1 MDHEN, CDR2 SYDVKM. The V end lost 6 bases, the J end lost 5 bases, and 7 bases lay between the germline ends. The CDR3 sequence: CASRDINEKLFF. The CDR3 bases are TGTGCCAGCAGGGACATAAATGAAAAACTGTTTTTT.

The chain is built from TRBV12-3 or TRBV12-4 and TRBJ2-5; 8 positions agree with TRBD1. V was clipped by 5 bases and J by 5 bases; unmatched bases: 4. This CDR3 contains 13 residues. The CDR3 region has the DNA TGTGCCAGCAGTCGCCGACAGGGGGAGACCCAGTACTTC. Amino acids: CASSRRQGETQYF.

This sequence joins TRBV3-1 (or the pseudogene TRBV3-2) and TRBJ2-5; 10 positions match TRBD2. The CDR3 has 15 residues. Germline trimming cut 0 bases from V and 5 bases from J; bases unmatched to any gene: 3. The germline V gene encodes CDR1 LGHDT and CDR2 YNNKEL (reference sequence). CDR3 DNA: TGTGCCAGCAGCCAAGAACCGACTAGCGGGGAGACCCAGTACTTC. Its translation is CASSQEPTSGETQYF.

The gene calls are TRBV6-5 and TRBJ2-2; possibly TRBD1 for D (6 bases). Germline V CDR1 and CDR2: MNHEY, SVGAGI. This CDR3 spans 15 amino acids. The ends were cut back, 6 bases at V and 4 bases at J, with 15 bases in the middle. CDR3 nucleotide sequence: TGTGCCAGCAGAGACTGGGGACACTCCACCGGGGAGCTGTTTTTT. It is translated as CASRDWGHSTGELFF.

The chain combines TRBV14 with TRBJ1-2; 7 bases agree with TRBD1. CDR3 length: 14 amino acids. With V trimmed by 4 bases and J by 8 bases, 10 bases remained unmatched. Germline V gene sequence: CDR1 SGHDN, CDR2 FVKESK. CDR3 region: CASSRLVGGFGYTF. The CDR3 DNA reads as TGTGCCAGCAGCCGCCTTGTAGGGGGCTTCGGCTACACCTTC. Using reference TRBV14 and TRBJ1-2 for the parts outside the CDR3, the full variable domain is EAGVTQFPSHSVIEKGQTVTLRCDPISGHDNLYWYRRVMGKEIKFLLHFVKESKQDESGMPNNRFLAERTGGTYSTLKVQPAELEDSGVYFCASSRLVGGFGYTFGSGTRLTVV.